Shown below are 25 T cell receptor beta chains from a single sample sequenced in a study of T cell repertoires in cytomegalovirus infection. Their antigens are not known. MiXCR, applied by TCRdb to the reads, yields one record per CDR3 protein. The sample holds fewer than 1,000,000 distinct CDR3 sequences; around 29% are singletons and the top ten take roughly 13%. The specimen was cultured CD8+ T cells from PBMCs, collected from culture after CMV antigen stimulation. These receptors all come from a human donor in good health (CMV status not recorded). Some clones in this sample may be carry-over from other donors' samples.

This clonotype has a handful of counts. The CDR3 spells CASSPSSGYQETQYF. In DNA, the CDR3 is TGTGCCAGCAGTCCCTCGTCGGGCTACCAAGAGACCCAGTACTTC. The gene calls are TRBV6-1 and TRBJ2-5; D gene ambiguous. The CDR3 totals 15 residues. Germline loops: CDR1 MNHNS, CDR2 SASEGT. Trimming pared 5 bases from V and 0 bases from J, leaving 13 bases between.

This clonotype came up many times. The chain is built from TRBV4-3 and TRBJ2-1; possible D gene TRBD2, 6 bases. This CDR3 is built from 22 residues. V was cut by 3 bases and J by 0 bases, with 30 bases left in between. CDR1 and CDR2 (germline): LGHNA, YSLEER. The CDR3 bases are TGCGCCAGCAGCCAGGCCCAAGTAGTAGGCGGGGTTTCCGGAGGCTCCTACAATGAGCAGTTCTTC. This encodes CASSQAQVVGGVSGGSYNEQFF.

CDR3 sequence: CASSLGWGLRNQPQHF. The CDR3 bases are TGTGCCAGCAGCTTAGGGTGGGGGCTCCGCAATCAGCCCCAGCATTTT. V is TRBV7-2 and J is TRBJ1-5, with D maybe TRBD1 (6 bases). Germline CDR1 and CDR2: SGHTA and FQGNSA. This CDR3 comprises 16 residues. V was clipped by 1 base and J by 2 bases, with 12 bases between them.

The genes are TRBV2 and TRBJ1-4; D is unresolved. CDR1 and CDR2 (germline): SNHLY, FYNNEI. Trimming left V 6 bases short and J 8 bases short, with 22 bases between. This CDR3 is built from 16 residues. CDR3 protein: CASRTTVGSRPEKLFF. The CDR3 DNA sequence: TGTGCCAGCAGAACAACGGTGGGGAGCCGGCCGGAAAAACTGTTTTTT.

This clonotype was recorded a few times. The chain joins TRBV9 to TRBJ2-1; perhaps D is TRBD1 or TRBD2 (6 bases each). The germline V and J ends were trimmed by 3 bases and 3 bases, with 10 bases remaining between them. Germline loops: CDR1 SGDLS, CDR2 YYNGEE. The CDR3 contains 14 residues. Here the CDR3 DNA reads TGTGCCAGCAGCGAAGGGGGGCTCTACAATGAGCAGTTCTTC. It encodes CASSEGGLYNEQFF.

This clonotype has more than one count but fewer than ten. V gene TRBV4-1 combines with J gene TRBJ1-4; TRBD1 agrees at 8 bases. The V gene end was trimmed by 3 bases and the J gene end by 10 bases; junction bases not matched to a gene: 10. The CDR3 spans 15 residues. CDR1 is MGHRA and CDR2 is YSYEKL in the germline V gene. Written as DNA, the CDR3 is TGCGCCAGCAGCCACCTCGGGACAGGAGCGCCAAAACTGTTTTTT. It encodes CASSHLGTGAPKLFF.

This chain links TRBV14 with TRBJ1-6; 8 bases map to TRBD1. The V gene end was trimmed by 3 bases and the J gene end by 0 bases; junction bases not matched to a gene: 4. The CDR3 spans 17 residues. CDR1 is SGHDN, CDR2 FVKESK, per germline. In nucleotides, the CDR3 is TGTGCCAGCAGCCATCGACAGGGGATCTCCTATAATTCACCCCTCCACTTT. It yields the protein CASSHRQGISYNSPLHF.

This clonotype was seen more than once but under ten times. The V and J genes are TRBV7-9 and TRBJ1-2; 7 nucleotides match TRBD1. The CDR3 sequence is 15 residues long. Germline CDR1 reads SEHNR; CDR2 reads FQNEAQ (reference sequence). The V and J ends lost 5 bases and 2 bases, in that order; junction bases with no gene match: 8. The chain's CDR3 is CASSTGTVRNYGYTF. CDR3 nucleotide sequence: TGTGCCAGCAGCACAGGGACAGTACGAAACTATGGCTACACCTTC.

The chain joins TRBV9 to TRBJ2-2; TRBD1 matches at 9 bases. The CDR3 is 17 residues long. CDR1 is SGDLS, CDR2 YYNGEE, per germline. Unmatched junction bases numbered 8, after V lost 3 bases and J lost 2 bases. The CDR3 loop reads CASSGYRGQKNTGELFF. The CDR3 DNA reads as TGTGCCAGCAGCGGATACAGGGGGCAAAAAAACACCGGGGAGCTGTTTTTT.

This clonotype was counted at least ten times. The chain joins TRBV6-1 to TRBJ2-3; TRBD2 agrees at 13 bases. V dropped 5 bases and J dropped 1; count of bases not matched to a gene: 3. The germline V gene encodes CDR1 MNHNS and CDR2 SASEGT. The CDR3 contains 16 residues. The CDR3 reads CASSWGTSGGTDTQYF. The CDR3 nucleotides read TGTGCCAGCAGTTGGGGGACTAGCGGGGGCACAGATACGCAGTATTTT.

There are a few counts of this clonotype. The genes are TRBV6-5 and TRBJ2-2, with D uncertain. The germline CDR1 and CDR2 sequences are MNHEY and SVGAGI. The CDR3 spans 14 residues. V lost 5 bases to trimming and J lost 7 bases, with 14 bases between them. The CDR3 DNA follows: TGTGCCAGCAGTCCCGTTCGGAAGGGCGGGGAGCTGTTTTTT. As protein: CASSPVRKGGELFF.

Only a few counts were recorded for this clonotype. The chain carries TRBV27 and TRBJ2-7; TRBD1 matches at 10 bases. The germline gives CDR1 MNHEY, CDR2 SMNVEV (reference sequence). The CDR3 is made up of 16 amino acids. V lost 6 bases, J lost 2 bases, and 10 bases stayed unmatched. The CDR3 DNA is TGTGCCAGCAGCAAAATCGGGACAGGGGATACCTACGAGCAGTACTTC. This gives the protein CASSKIGTGDTYEQYF.

The genes are TRBV19 and TRBJ1-1, with 7 bases identical to TRBD1. This CDR3 has 16 amino acids. CDR1 and CDR2 (germline): LNHDA, SQIVND (reference sequence). Trimming cost V 8 bases and J 3 bases; bases outside gene matches: 15. The CDR3 here is CASVRSDRDRDTEAFF. DNA of the CDR3: TGTGCCAGTGTTAGATCCGACCGAGACAGGGACACTGAAGCTTTCTTT.

This clonotype came up a few times. The rearrangement uses TRBV25-1 and TRBJ2-3; 8 positions agree with TRBD2. The CDR3 consists of 14 residues. V was pared by 10 bases and J by 0 bases, with 6 bases of the junction left unmatched. CDR1 is MGHDK and CDR2 is SYGVNS in the germline V gene. CDR3 DNA sequence: TGTGCCATTGGTAGCGGGGAAAGCACAGATACGCAGTATTTT. This gives the protein CAIGSGESTDTQYF. Combining the CDR3 with reference TRBV25-1 and TRBJ2-3 gives the whole variable domain EADIYQTPRYLVIGTGKKITLECSQTMGHDKMYWYQQDPGMELHLIHYSYGVNSTEKGDLSSESTVSRIRTEHFPLTLESARPSHTSQYLCAIGSGESTDTQYFGPGTRLTVL.

Many counts were recorded for this clonotype. The chain combines TRBV12-3 or TRBV12-4 with TRBJ2-1; 11 bases match TRBD2. V trimming: 7 bases; J trimming: 5 bases; junction bases outside the gene matches: 7. CDR3 length: 15 amino acids. The CDR3 DNA is TGTGCCAGCACCTTGACTAGCGGGACCGACAATGAGCAGTTCTTC. Translation gives CASTLTSGTDNEQFF.

Ten or more counts support this clonotype. J is TRBJ2-3 and V is TRBV7-6; no firm D call. The CDR3 loop spans 13 amino acids. The V gene's germline CDR1 is SGHVS and CDR2 FNYEAQ. V lost 6 bases and J 3 bases, leaving 10 bases between the germline ends. CDR3 DNA sequence: TGTGCCAGCAGTTTCCTAGGTACAGATACGCAGTATTTT. Residues: CASSFLGTDTQYF. The full variable domain, its missing parts supplied by reference TRBV7-6 and TRBJ2-3, is GAGVSQSPRYKVTKRGQDVALRCDPISGHVSLYWYRQALGQGPEFLTYFNYEAQQDKSGLPNDRFSAERPEGSISTLTIQRTEQRDSAMYRCASSFLGTDTQYFGPGTRLTVL.

The sample holds a few counts of this clonotype. V gene TRBV12-3 or TRBV12-4 combines with J gene TRBJ2-1; no clear D. The length of the CDR3 is 12 residues. Trimming left V 6 bases short and J 9 bases short, with 12 bases between. This CDR3 is CASSPRAGEQFF. CDR3 in DNA: TGTGCCAGCAGCCCGCGAGCTGGTGAGCAGTTCTTC.

This chain connects TRBV6-6 to TRBJ2-3, with 9 bases lining up with TRBD2. This CDR3 has 17 amino acids. Germline V gene data show CDR1 as MNHNY and CDR2 as SVGAGI (reference sequence). The trim removed 6 bases at V and 3 bases at J, leaving 13 bases unmatched. CDR3 in amino acids: CASSPGRGGIKTDTQYF. DNA for the CDR3: TGTGCCAGCAGCCCCGGGCGGGGGGGGATAAAGACAGATACGCAGTATTTT.

This clonotype was recorded at least ten times. The V call is TRBV11-2, the J call TRBJ2-3; tentatively, D is TRBD2 (5 bases). CDR1 and CDR2 from the germline V gene are SGHAT and FQNNGV. V was pared by 5 bases and J by 6 bases, with 18 bases between. The CDR3 spans 15 residues. CDR3 coding DNA: TGTGCCAGCAGCCCCCCAAGTCAGCGGTGGGATACGCAGTATTTT. Translated, it gives CASSPPSQRWDTQYF.

This rearrangement joins TRBV6-5 to TRBJ1-6; D might be TRBD1 (6 bases). The CDR3 contains 18 residues. With 2 bases removed from V and 10 bases from J, the gap between germline ends came to 24 bases. The V gene's germline CDR1 is MNHEY and CDR2 SVGAGI. The CDR3 loop reads CASSYGTGYGAGGSPLHF. CDR3 DNA sequence: TGTGCCAGCAGTTACGGTACAGGGTACGGAGCGGGAGGATCACCCCTCCACTTT.

The V gene is TRBV2, the J gene TRBJ2-3, with D possibly TRBD1 on 6 matching bases. The ends were cut back, 11 bases at V and 1 base at J, with 16 bases in the middle. Germline V gene data show CDR1 as SNHLY and CDR2 as FYNNEI. The CDR3 sequence is 14 residues long. In nucleotides, the CDR3 is TGTGCCGCACGCCCCAGGGGTGGCACAGATACGCAGTATTTT. Its translation is CAARPRGGTDTQYF.

There are a few counts of this clonotype. The rearrangement links TRBV5-5 to TRBJ2-7; 7 bases fit TRBD1. From germline, CDR1 is SGHKS and CDR2 YYEKEE (reference sequence). This CDR3 spans 14 amino acids. V lost 5 bases and J lost 5; bases outside the gene matches: 10. The CDR3 DNA sequence: TGTGCCAGCAGTGTATACAGGGGAGACGACGAGCAGTACTTC. This sequence encodes CASSVYRGDDEQYF.

As to this clonotype: The germline gene is not matched at one end of the junction; a read error may be the cause. The J gene is TRBJ2-1, the V gene TRBV7-6; D call uncertain. Germline CDR1 is SGHVS and CDR2 is FNYEAQ. The CDR3 has 12 amino acids. In DNA, the CDR3 is TGTGTCAGCAGCTTAACGGGCAATGAGCAGTTCTTC. Translated, it gives CVSSLTGNEQFF.

V gene TRBV12-5 combines with J gene TRBJ1-3, with D possibly matching TRBD1 (6 bases). With 3 bases removed from V and 0 bases from J, the gap between germline ends came to 12 bases. The CDR3 totals 16 residues. Germline values: CDR1 LGHNT, CDR2 FRNRAP. For the CDR3, the DNA is TGTGCTAGTGGTTTTACTCAGGGGTCCTCTGGAAACACCATATATTTT. Protein sequence: CASGFTQGSSGNTIYF. The variable domain in full, completed from reference TRBV12-5 and TRBJ1-3, reads DARVTQTPRHKVTEMGQEVTMRCQPILGHNTVFWYRQTMMQGLELLAYFRNRAPLDDSGMPKDRFSAEMPDATLATLKIQPSEPRDSAVYFCASGFTQGSSGNTIYFGEGSWLTVV.

This clonotype was seen more than once but under ten times. The chain recombines TRBV6-5 with TRBJ2-5; 8 bases align to TRBD2. V lost 0 bases, J lost 3 bases, and 3 bases stayed unmatched. The CDR3 length is 15 residues. Germline V gene data show CDR1 as MNHEY and CDR2 as SVGAGI. CDR3 in amino acids: CASSYSISGEETQYF. DNA of the CDR3: TGTGCCAGCAGTTACTCGATTAGCGGGGAAGAGACCCAGTACTTC.